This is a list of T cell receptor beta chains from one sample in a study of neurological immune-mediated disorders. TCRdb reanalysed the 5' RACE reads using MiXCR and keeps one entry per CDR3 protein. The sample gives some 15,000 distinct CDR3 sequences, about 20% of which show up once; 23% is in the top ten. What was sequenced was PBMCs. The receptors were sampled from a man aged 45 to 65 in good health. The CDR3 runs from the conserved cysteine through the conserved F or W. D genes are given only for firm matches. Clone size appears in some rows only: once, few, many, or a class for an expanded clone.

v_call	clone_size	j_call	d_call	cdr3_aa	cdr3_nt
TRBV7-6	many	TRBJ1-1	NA	CASSPSPDEGTEAFF	TGTGCCAGCAGCCCATCTCCGGACGAGGGAACTGAAGCTTTCTTT
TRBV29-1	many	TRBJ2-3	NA	CSVGRDSTDTQYF	TGCAGCGTTGGCCGGGACAGCACAGATACGCAGTATTTT
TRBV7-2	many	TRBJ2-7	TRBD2	CASSSTSGSYEQYF	TGTGCCAGCAGTTCCACTAGCGGGAGCTACGAGCAGTACTTC
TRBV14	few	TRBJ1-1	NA	CASSQFVGTRNEAFF	TGTGCCAGCAGCCAATTCGTGGGTACGAGGAATGAAGCTTTCTTT
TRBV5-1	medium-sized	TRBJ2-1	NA	CASRIGTPNEQFF	TGCGCCAGCAGGATCGGGACTCCCAATGAGCAGTTCTTC
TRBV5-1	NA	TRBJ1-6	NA	CASRGIGDSPLHF	TGCGCCAGCAGGGGGATCGGGGATTCACCCCTCCACTTT
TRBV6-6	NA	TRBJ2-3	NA	CASLPGGPVGQYF	TGTGCCAGCCTACCGGGGGGCCCGGTAGGGCAGTATTTT
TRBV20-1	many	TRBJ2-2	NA	CSARDRARLRELFF	TGCAGTGCTAGAGATCGAGCGAGGCTTCGGGAGCTGTTTTTT
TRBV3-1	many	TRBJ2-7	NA	CASSQDREFHEQYF	TGTGCCAGCAGCCAAGATAGGGAGTTCCACGAGCAGTACTTC
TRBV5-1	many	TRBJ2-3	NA	CASTMGSNTDTQYF	TGCGCCAGCACAATGGGTAGTAACACAGATACGCAGTATTTT
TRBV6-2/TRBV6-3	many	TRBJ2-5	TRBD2	CASSFAGGQETQYF	TGTGCCAGCAGTTTTGCGGGAGGTCAAGAGACCCAGTACTTC
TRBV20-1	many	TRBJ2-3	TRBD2	CSAASGISTDTQYF	TGCAGTGCGGCTAGCGGGATTAGCACAGATACGCAGTATTTT
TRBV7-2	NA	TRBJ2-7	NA	CASSLAGRRGYEQYF	TGTGCCAGCAGCTTAGCAGGGAGGAGGGGATACGAGCAGTACTTC
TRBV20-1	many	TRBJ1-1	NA	CSARDTGKSEAFF	TGCAGTGCTAGAGATACGGGGAAGTCCGAAGCTTTCTTT
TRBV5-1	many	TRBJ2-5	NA	CASSPVGEETQYF	TGCGCCAGCAGCCCGGTTGGCGAGGAGACCCAGTACTTC
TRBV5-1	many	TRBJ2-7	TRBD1	CASSSTGLNYEQYF	TGCGCCAGCAGCTCGACAGGGTTAAACTACGAGCAGTACTTC
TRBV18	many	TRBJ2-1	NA	CASSPPLTEKTYNEQFF	TGTGCCAGCTCACCACCGTTGACGGAGAAGACCTACAATGAGCAGTTCTTC
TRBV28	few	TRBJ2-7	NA	CASSRGYEQYF	TGTGCCAGCAGTAGAGGTTACGAGCAGTACTTC
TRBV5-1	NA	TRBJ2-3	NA	CASSFYICSARALAATDTQYF	NA
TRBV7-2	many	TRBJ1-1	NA	CASSLTGGGGTEAFF	TGTGCCAGCAGCTTAACGGGGGGGGGTGGGACTGAAGCTTTCTTT
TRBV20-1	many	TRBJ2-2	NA	CSATSGNTGELFF	TGCAGTGCTACAAGCGGTAACACCGGGGAGCTGTTTTTT
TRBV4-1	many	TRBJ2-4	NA	CASSQGFQAKNIQYF	TGCGCCAGCAGCCAAGGCTTCCAGGCCAAAAACATTCAGTACTTC